The clone carrying this T cell receptor beta chain was detected once. The CDR3 has 16 residues. Trimming removed 2 bases from V and 2 bases from J, with 13 bases in between. Germline assignment: CDR1 PRHDT and CDR2 FYEKMQ (reference sequence). The sample originates from a study of T cell changes during pregnancy in multiple sclerosis. The data were produced by immunoSEQ multiplex PCR, yet TCRdb's version contains in-frame clones alone and is incomplete. This table holds about 70,000 clones, around nine tenths found once. The chain uses TRBV13 and TRBJ1-3, with D hard to call. The origin of this receptor is a female donor with multiple sclerosis, enrolled in a pregnancy study. Sequencing used peripheral blood, obtained in the third trimester of pregnancy. The CDR3 region is CASSLRSASAGNTIYF. DNA of the CDR3: TGTGCCAGCAGCTTAAGGTCCGCCAGCGCTGGAAACACCATATATTTT.